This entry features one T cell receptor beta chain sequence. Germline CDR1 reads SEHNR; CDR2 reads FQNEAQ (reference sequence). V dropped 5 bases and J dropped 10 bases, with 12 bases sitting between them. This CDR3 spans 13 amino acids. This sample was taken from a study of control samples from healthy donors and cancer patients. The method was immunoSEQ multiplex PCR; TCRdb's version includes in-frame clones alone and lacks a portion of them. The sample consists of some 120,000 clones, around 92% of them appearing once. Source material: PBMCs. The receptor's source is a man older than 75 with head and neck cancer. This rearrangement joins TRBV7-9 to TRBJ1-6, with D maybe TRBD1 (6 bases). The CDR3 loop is CASSPGTKSPLHF. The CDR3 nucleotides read TGTGCCAGCAGCCCGGGGACAAAATCACCCCTCCACTTT.